The T cell receptor (beta chain) under discussion was sequenced for a study of PD-L1 blockade in urothelial cancer. Study details: Patients commenced atezolizumab at some point between 2014 and 2015, and it was given at 1,200 mg intravenously every 3 weeks. Researchers found blood samples held a median of 141,255 T cells. Analysis of the blood was performed 3 weeks (second dose) and 6 weeks after treatment start.

General study results and limits: For durable-benefit patients, tumor-associated blood clones expanded more at 3 weeks.

TCRdb's copy holds only in-frame clones and misses some; the assay was immunoSEQ multiplex PCR. The sample includes 60,000 to 80,000 clones, 88% of them seen just once. About this clone itself: The antigen remains undetermined.

Time point in this sample: peripheral blood 6 weeks after treatment start. V was trimmed by 6 bases and J by 2 bases, leaving 11 bases between them. This CDR3 has 14 amino acids. From germline, CDR1 is MDHEN and CDR2 SYDVKM. The sequence derives from a man between 60 and 75 years old with urothelial cancer. The genes are TRBV28 and TRBJ1-5; D possibly corresponds to TRBD1 (5 bases). This sample comprised PBMCs, obtained around atezolizumab (anti-PD-L1) treatment. The chain's CDR3 is CASREPGGNQPQHF. Written as DNA, the CDR3 is TGTGCCAGCAGAGAACCGGGGGGCAATCAGCCCCAGCATTTT.